This T cell receptor beta chain was identified during a study of T cell repertoires in MIS-A myocarditis. V lost 9 bases, J lost 0 bases, and 15 bases lay in between. CDR1 is SGHRS and CDR2 is YFSETQ in the germline V gene. This CDR3 contains 14 residues. Profiling relied on immunoSEQ multiplex PCR, and the TCRdb table lists in-frame clones only, not all of them. The table has about 6,000 clones, about four fifths seen once. Sequenced input: interventricular septum heart tissue obtained at autopsy. This chain links TRBV5-1 with TRBJ1-2, with D perhaps TRBD1 (5 bases). The sequence was collected from a man younger than 35 with fulminant myocarditis from multisystem inflammatory syndrome in adults (MIS-A) after COVID-19. The CDR3 loop reads CAINGGISNYGYTF. CDR3 in DNA: TGCGCCATCAATGGGGGAATTTCTAACTATGGCTACACCTTC. Based on the CDR3 plus reference TRBV5-1 and TRBJ1-2, the full variable domain is KAGVTQTPRYLIKTRGQQVTLSCSPISGHRSVSWYQQTPGQGLQFLFEYFSETQRNKGNFPGRFSGRQFSNSRSEMNVSTLELGDSALYLCAINGGISNYGYTFGSGTRLTVV.